This record looks at one T cell receptor beta chain sequence and its context. The CDR3 sequence is 13 residues long. V gave up 3 bases and J gave up 7 bases, with 10 bases separating them. The sample originates from a study of blood T cell repertoires in COVID-19. As originally analysed: Reference gene primer amplification yielded estimated nucleated cell counts. Here immunoSEQ multiplex PCR was the method, and the copy in TCRdb shows in-frame clones only, minus some. D and trimming come from the DNA, and the V and J calls and clone size come from that table. This table has about 190,000 clones, 80% to 95% appearing once.

Material: peripheral blood. The sequence derives from a middle-aged man with acute or convalescent COVID-19. The chain links TRBV12-3 or TRBV12-4 to TRBJ1-5; no clear D. Written as DNA, the CDR3 is TGTGCCAGCAGTTTGGGAGGAAAGCAGCCCCAGCATTTT. Its protein product is CASSLGGKQPQHF.